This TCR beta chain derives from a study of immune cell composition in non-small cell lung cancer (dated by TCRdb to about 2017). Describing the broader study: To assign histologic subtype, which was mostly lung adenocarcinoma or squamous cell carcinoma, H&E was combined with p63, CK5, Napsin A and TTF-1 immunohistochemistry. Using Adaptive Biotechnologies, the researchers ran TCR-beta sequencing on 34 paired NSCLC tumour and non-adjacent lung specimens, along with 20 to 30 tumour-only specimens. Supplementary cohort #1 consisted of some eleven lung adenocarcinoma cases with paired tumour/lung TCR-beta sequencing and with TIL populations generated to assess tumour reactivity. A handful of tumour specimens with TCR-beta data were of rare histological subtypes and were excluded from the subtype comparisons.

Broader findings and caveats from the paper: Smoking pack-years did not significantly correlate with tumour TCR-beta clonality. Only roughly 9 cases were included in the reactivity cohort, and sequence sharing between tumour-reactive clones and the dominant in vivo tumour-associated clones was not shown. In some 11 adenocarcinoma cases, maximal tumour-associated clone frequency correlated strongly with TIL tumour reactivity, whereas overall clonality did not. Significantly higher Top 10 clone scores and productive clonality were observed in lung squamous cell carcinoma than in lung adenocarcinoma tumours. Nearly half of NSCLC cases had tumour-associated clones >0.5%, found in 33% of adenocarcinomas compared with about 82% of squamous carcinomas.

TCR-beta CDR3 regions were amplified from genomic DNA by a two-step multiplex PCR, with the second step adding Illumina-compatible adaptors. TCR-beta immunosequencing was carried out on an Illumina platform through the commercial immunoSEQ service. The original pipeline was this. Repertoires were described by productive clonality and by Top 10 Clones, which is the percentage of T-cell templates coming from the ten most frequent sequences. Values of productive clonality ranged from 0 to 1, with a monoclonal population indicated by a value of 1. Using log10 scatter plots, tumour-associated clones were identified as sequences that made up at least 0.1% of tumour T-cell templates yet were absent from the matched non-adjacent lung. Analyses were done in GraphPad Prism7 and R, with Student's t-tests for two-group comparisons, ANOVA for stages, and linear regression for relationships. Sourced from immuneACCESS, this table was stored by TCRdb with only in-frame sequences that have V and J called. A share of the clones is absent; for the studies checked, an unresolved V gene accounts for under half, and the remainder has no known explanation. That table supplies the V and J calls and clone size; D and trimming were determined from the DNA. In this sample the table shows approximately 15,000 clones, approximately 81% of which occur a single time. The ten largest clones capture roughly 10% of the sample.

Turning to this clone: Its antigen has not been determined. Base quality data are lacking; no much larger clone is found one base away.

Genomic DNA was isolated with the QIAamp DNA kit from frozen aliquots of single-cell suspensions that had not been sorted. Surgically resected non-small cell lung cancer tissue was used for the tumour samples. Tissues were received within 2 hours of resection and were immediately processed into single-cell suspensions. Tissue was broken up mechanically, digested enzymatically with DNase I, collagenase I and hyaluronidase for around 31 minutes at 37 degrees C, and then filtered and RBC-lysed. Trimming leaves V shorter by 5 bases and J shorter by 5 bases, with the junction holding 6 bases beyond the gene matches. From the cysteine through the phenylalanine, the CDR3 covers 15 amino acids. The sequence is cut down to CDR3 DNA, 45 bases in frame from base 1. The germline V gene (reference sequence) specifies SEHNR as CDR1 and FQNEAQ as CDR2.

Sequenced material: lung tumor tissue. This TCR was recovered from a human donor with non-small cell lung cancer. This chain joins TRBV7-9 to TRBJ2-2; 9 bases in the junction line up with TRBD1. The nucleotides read TGTGCCAGCAGCCGGACAGGGGAGGAGACCGGGGAGCTGTTTTTT. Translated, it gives CASSRTGEETGELFF. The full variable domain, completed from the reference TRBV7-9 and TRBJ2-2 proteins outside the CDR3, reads DTGVSQNPRHKITKRGQNVTFRCDPISEHNRLYWYRQTLGQGPEFLTYFQNEAQLEKSRLLSDRFSAERPKGSFSTLEIQRTEQGDSAMYLCASSRTGEETGELFFGEGSRLTVL.